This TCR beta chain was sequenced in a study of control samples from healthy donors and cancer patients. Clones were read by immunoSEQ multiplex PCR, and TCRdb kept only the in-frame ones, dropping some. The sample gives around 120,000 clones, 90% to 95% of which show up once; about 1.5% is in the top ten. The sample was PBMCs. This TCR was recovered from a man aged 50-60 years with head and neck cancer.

The CDR3 protein is CASSQDASGYEQYF. The CDR3 nucleotides read TGCGCCAGCAGCCAAGATGCTAGCGGATACGAGCAGTACTTC. The V and J genes are TRBV4-3 and TRBJ2-7; 7 nucleotides line up with TRBD2. Trimming removed 0 bases from V and 4 bases from J; junction bases left unmatched: 3. This CDR3 has 14 residues. Germline V gives CDR1 LGHNA, CDR2 YSLEER.